A single sample gave rise to the 11 T cell receptor beta chains below, sequenced in a study of blood T cell repertoires in COVID-19 (dated by TCRdb to the early 2020s). Preparation of the library involved the immunoSEQ multiplex PCR assay. Drawn from immuneACCESS, this table holds only the in-frame rearrangements with V and J called that TCRdb kept. Clones are partly lost; checked studies trace under half to an unresolved V gene and leave the rest unexplained. Within this sample are under 250,000 clones, with roughly 84% of them counted one time only. About 8.9% of the sample is taken by the ten largest. Sequencing was done on a sample of peripheral blood. Receptors originate from a man aged 50-60 years with active or convalescent COVID-19.

The chain is built from TRBV9 and TRBJ2-3, with 11 bases that match TRBD2. Germline CDR1 and CDR2: SGDLS and YYNGEE. The CDR3 runs to 17 residues. Trimming took 0 bases from V and 3 from J; bases not matched to a gene: 6. The CDR3 DNA reads as TGTGCCAGCAGCGTAGCCCCCCTAGCGGGAGGAACAGATACGCAGTATTTT. It encodes CASSVAPLAGGTDTQYF.

The J gene is TRBJ2-4, the V gene TRBV28; D is possibly TRBD1 (5 bases). The CDR3 spans 13 residues. CDR1 MDHEN and CDR2 SYDVKM come from the germline V gene. Trimming cost V 5 bases and J 10 bases, with 15 bases left between them. CDR3 nucleotide sequence: TGTGCCAGCAGTGCCTCAGGGTTTCCTATTCAGTACTTC. Translated: CASSASGFPIQYF.

The rearrangement joins TRBV19 to TRBJ1-5, with D perhaps TRBD1 (5 bases). This CDR3 comprises 15 residues. V was cut by 4 bases and J by 0 bases, with 10 bases left in between. CDR1 and CDR2 from the germline V gene are LNHDA and SQIVND (reference sequence). The CDR3 is CASSTRQNSNQPQHF. The CDR3 region has the DNA TGTGCCAGTAGTACCCGACAGAATAGCAATCAGCCCCAGCATTTT.

The chain is built from TRBV7-9 and TRBJ2-7; D might be TRBD2 (5 bases). Trimming removed 6 bases from V and 2 bases from J, with 11 bases in between. Germline CDR1 SEHNR, CDR2 FQNEAQ (reference sequence). The length of the CDR3 is 13 residues. The CDR3 here is CASRQTGTYEQYF. CDR3 coding DNA: TGTGCCAGCAGACAAACCGGGACCTACGAGCAGTACTTC.

V usage is TRBV11-1 and J usage is TRBJ1-4; D not certain. The CDR3 sequence is 15 residues long. Germline CDR1 SGHAT, CDR2 FQDESV (reference sequence). Trimming cost V 4 bases and J 2 bases, with 11 bases left between them. CDR3 bases: TGTGCCAGCAGCTCCGGAGGCGGTACTAATGAAAAACTGTTTTTT. Protein: CASSSGGGTNEKLFF.

V usage is TRBV6-6 and J usage is TRBJ1-4, with 8 bases that match TRBD1. CDR1 MNHNY and CDR2 SVGAGI come from the germline V gene (reference sequence). V was pared by 4 bases and J by 1 base, with 2 bases of the junction left unmatched. The CDR3 is made up of 15 amino acids. CDR3 sequence reads: CASSSTGGTNEKLFF. CDR3 coding DNA: TGTGCCAGCAGTTCCACAGGGGGAACTAATGAAAAACTGTTTTTT.

The CDR3 nucleotides are TGTGCCATTGGGGCTAGCGGGAGGATTTATGAGCAGTTCTTC. Protein product: CAIGASGRIYEQFF. The chain joins TRBV10-3 to TRBJ2-1; 11 nucleotides agree with TRBD2. Trimming cost V 9 bases and J 8 bases; bases outside gene matches: 9. There are 14 residues in the CDR3. CDR1 and CDR2 from the germline V gene are ENHRY and SYGVKD.

This chain links TRBV18 with TRBJ1-2; TRBD1 is a possible D gene (5 bases). The V end was cut by 4 bases, the J end by 3 bases, with 18 bases between. Germline V gives CDR1 KGHSH, CDR2 LQKENI. The CDR3 contains 16 residues. The CDR3 sequence is CASSLEQAILDYGYTF. The CDR3 DNA is TGTGCCAGCTCACTCGAACAGGCTATCCTCGACTATGGCTACACCTTC.

The chain carries TRBV2 and TRBJ1-2; TRBD1 matches at 7 bases. In germline, CDR1 is SNHLY, CDR2 FYNNEI. CDR3 length: 12 amino acids. Unmatched junction bases numbered 3, after V lost 6 bases and J lost 5 bases. The DNA for the CDR3 is TGTGCCAGCAGGCAGGGGGGATATGGCTACACCTTC. Translating it yields CASRQGGYGYTF.

The chain couples TRBV6-5 to TRBJ2-1; TRBD1 might be the D (6 bases). The CDR3 spans 14 residues. V dropped 6 bases and J dropped 7 bases, with 16 bases sitting between them. Germline loops: CDR1 MNHEY, CDR2 SVGAGI. For the CDR3, the DNA is TGTGCCAGCAGAGGGGACACGGTACGGAATGAGCAGTTCTTC. This gives the protein CASRGDTVRNEQFF.

Worth noting for this clone: The same CDR3 can be traced to other DNA sequences in this sample. The genes are TRBV4-3 and TRBJ1-2; weak D call: TRBD1 (6 bases). This CDR3 comprises 14 residues. CDR1 and CDR2 (germline): LGHNA, YSLEER. With 0 bases removed from V and 2 bases from J, the gap between germline ends came to 7 bases. CDR3 nucleotide sequence: TGCGCCAGCAGCCAAGATCAGGGGAACTATGGCTACACCTTC. Translating gives CASSQDQGNYGYTF.